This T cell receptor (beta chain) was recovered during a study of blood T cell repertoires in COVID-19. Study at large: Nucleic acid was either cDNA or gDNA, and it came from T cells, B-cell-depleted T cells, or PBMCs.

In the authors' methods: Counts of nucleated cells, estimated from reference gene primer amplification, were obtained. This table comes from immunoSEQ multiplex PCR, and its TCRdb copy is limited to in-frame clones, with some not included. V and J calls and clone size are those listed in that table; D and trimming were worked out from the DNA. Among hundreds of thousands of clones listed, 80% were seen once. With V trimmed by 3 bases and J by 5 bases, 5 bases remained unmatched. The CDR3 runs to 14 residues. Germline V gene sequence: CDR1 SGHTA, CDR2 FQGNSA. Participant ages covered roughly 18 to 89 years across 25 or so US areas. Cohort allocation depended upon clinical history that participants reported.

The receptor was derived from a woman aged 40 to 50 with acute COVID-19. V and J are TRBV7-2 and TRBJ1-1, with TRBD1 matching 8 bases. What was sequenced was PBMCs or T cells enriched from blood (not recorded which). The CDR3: CASSFQGARTEAFF. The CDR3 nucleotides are TGTGCCAGCAGCTTCCAGGGGGCGCGGACTGAAGCTTTCTTT.